This T cell receptor (beta chain) comes out of a study of CD8 T cells in Susac syndrome. The CDR3 is made up of 14 amino acids. Germline V gives CDR1 DFQATT, CDR2 SNEGSKA (reference sequence). Trimming removed 3 bases from V and 7 bases from J, with 19 bases in between. RNA was extracted with the RNeasy kit, and a quantity of about 0.45 to 1 ug was reverse transcribed using random hexamers. Across 54 Vbeta and 13 Jbeta, TCR beta CDR3 was amplified with immunoSEQ multiplex PCR. From the immunoSEQ multiplex PCR reads, TCRdb called clonotypes with MiXCR, one entry per CDR3 protein. This table holds 200,000 or so distinct CDR3 sequences, more than 90% found once.

Source material: CD4+ T cells from PBMCs. The V and J genes are TRBV20-1 and TRBJ2-7; a possible D gene is TRBD1 (7 bases). The sequence was collected from a human donor with multiple sclerosis. CDR3 nucleotide sequence: TGCAGTGCTAGGCAGGGGGGCCGAACGGGGGAGCAGTACTTC. Protein product: CSARQGGRTGEQYF.